A selection of T cell receptor beta chains follows, all from one sample in a study of blood T cells in healthy people across ages. MiXCR, run by TCRdb on the 5' RACE reads, gives a single entry per CDR3 protein. The data contain about 1.6 million distinct CDR3 sequences, about 35% of them singletons. Specimen: blood. The receptors here all came from a woman aged 25 to 39 in good health. Both conserved end residues are part of each CDR3. The D gene is left open where the match is weak. Where a row states a size, it is once, few, many or the class of an expanded clone; other rows omit it.

clone_size d_call j_call v_call cdr3_nt cdr3_aa
few TRBD2 TRBJ2-1 TRBV5-1 TGCGCCAGCAGCTTGGCCGCCCTAGCGGGGGTAAATGAGCAGTGCTTC CASSLAALAGVNEQCF
NA NA TRBJ1-2 TRBV27 TGTGCACGCTGTGGCTACACCTTC CARCGYTF
NA NA TRBJ1-1 TRBV25-1 TGTGCCAGCAGTGAGGGGCAGTTCAACACTGAAGCTTTCTTT CASSEGQFNTEAFF
few NA TRBJ2-2 TRBV25-1 TGTGCCAGCAGTGCAGCCACCGGGGAGCTGTTTTTT CASSAATGELFF
NA NA TRBJ2-7 TRBV20-1 TGCAGTGCTAGCGCCTACGAGCAGTACTTC CSASAYEQYF
few TRBD1 TRBJ2-1 TRBV20-1 TGCAGTGCTACCACCGGGACAGGGGAAGGCAATGAGCAGTTCTTC CSATTGTGEGNEQFF
NA NA TRBJ1-5 TRBV18 TGTGCCAGCTCACCGGAGCAGATACCTCGCAATCAGCCCCAGCATTTT CASSPEQIPRNQPQHF
few NA TRBJ2-7 TRBV3-1 TGTGCCAGCAGCCATACGATTATAGGGGTTAAGTACGAGCAGTACTTC CASSHTIIGVKYEQYF
NA TRBD1 TRBJ2-6 TRBV28 TGTGCCAGCAGTTTTCCGGGGCAGGGGGACAGGTCTGGGGCCAACGTCCTGACTTTC CASSFPGQGDRSGANVLTF
few TRBD2 TRBJ2-7 TRBV5-1 TGCGCCAGCAGCTTGGAGGCAGCGGGAGGTTACGAGCAGTACTTC CASSLEAAGGYEQYF
NA NA TRBJ2-1 TRBV6-1 TGTGCCAGCCTTGATTACAATGAGCAGTTCTTC CASLDYNEQFF
NA NA TRBJ2-3 TRBV9 TGTGCCAGCAGCGTAGGACGCGGGGATACGCAGTATTTT CASSVGRGDTQYF
NA TRBD1 TRBJ1-1 TRBV20-1 TGCAGGGGCCTTACCGGGACAGGTTACCCTGAAGCTTTCTTT CRGLTGTGYPEAFF
few NA TRBJ1-1 TRBV20-1 TGCAGTGCTAGATCCCCAGAGATGAACACTGAAGCTTTCTTT CSARSPEMNTEAFF
NA NA TRBJ1-6 TRBV6-5 TGTGCCAGCAGTTCACAGTCAGGGCACTCACCCCTCCACTTT CASSSQSGHSPLHF
few NA TRBJ2-3 TRBV29-1 TGCAGCGTTGACGGCGGTTGGAGCACAGATACGCAGTATTTT CSVDGGWSTDTQYF
NA TRBD1 TRBJ1-6 TRBV28 TGTGCCAGCAGCCCTCCGGGACAGGGATTCCTCGTCTATAATTCACCCCTCCACTTT CASSPPGQGFLVYNSPLHF
NA TRBD2 TRBJ2-3 TRBV27 TGTGCCAGCAGCCCTCTGACTAGCGGGGGGGTCTCAGATACGCAGTATTTT CASSPLTSGGVSDTQYF
NA NA TRBJ1-1 TRBV15 TGTGCCACCAGCCGCCTACAACAGGACACTGAAGCTTTCTTT CATSRLQQDTEAFF
many TRBD2 TRBJ2-5 TRBV4-1 TGCGCCAGCAGCCAAGGTCAAGGACTAGCTGGGGAGACCCAGTACTTC CASSQGQGLAGETQYF
NA TRBD1 TRBJ1-6 TRBV11-2 TGTGCCTCCCTCGACAGGGGGGATTTTAATTCACCCCTCCACTTT CASLDRGDFNSPLHF
NA NA TRBJ2-3 TRBV7-9 TGTGCCAGCAGGGACGGGATTTTGGGAGATACGCAGTATTTT CASRDGILGDTQYF
NA NA TRBJ2-3 TRBV12-3/TRBV12-4 TGTGCCGGCAGTGAATGGACCCAGGGGAGCACAGATACGCAGTATTTT CAGSEWTQGSTDTQYF
NA NA TRBJ2-1 TRBV27 TGTGCCAGCAGCAATATATACTCCAGCGGAGCCAATGAGCAGTTCTTC CASSNIYSSGANEQFF
NA NA TRBJ1-1 TRBV28 TGTGCCAGCATTGGAATGGACACTGAAGCTTTCTTT CASIGMDTEAFF
NA TRBD1 TRBJ1-2 TRBV5-1 TGCGCCAGCAGCTTGGGGGACAGGGATGGCTATGGCTACACCTTC CASSLGDRDGYGYTF
NA TRBD2 TRBJ2-3 TRBV20-1 TGCAGTGCTAAATCGGGAGGCTTTTGGGATACGCAGTATTTT CSAKSGGFWDTQYF
many NA TRBJ1-1 TRBV7-3 TGTGCCAGCAGCTTAATAGGGGGAAACACTGAAGCTTTCTTT CASSLIGGNTEAFF
few NA TRBJ2-7 TRBV4-1 TGCGCCAGCAGCCACGGACTGATCCGGGCCTACGAGCAGTACTTC CASSHGLIRAYEQYF
NA TRBD1 TRBJ1-5 TRBV12-3/TRBV12-4 TGTGCCAGCAGTAATGACCGGGACAGGACGAATCAGCCCCAGCATTTT CASSNDRDRTNQPQHF
NA TRBD2 TRBJ2-1 TRBV27 TGTGCCAGCATAAGGACGGGACTACACAATGAGCAGTTCTTC CASIRTGLHNEQFF
NA NA TRBJ2-1 TRBV4-1 TGCGCCAGCAGCCAAGATCCTGGCCAGAACTCCCACAATGAGCAGTTCTTC CASSQDPGQNSHNEQFF
NA NA TRBJ2-5 TRBV5-1 TGCGCCAGCAGCTTGGGAGGACAGCAAAAGACCCAGTACTTC CASSLGGQQKTQYF
NA NA TRBJ2-1 TRBV30 TGTGCCTGGACGCCTATTAATGAGCAGTTCTTC CAWTPINEQFF
NA NA TRBJ1-2 TRBV12-3/TRBV12-4 TGTGCCAGCACTCTAGAGGCCGGACCGAGGAACTATGGCTACACCTTC CASTLEAGPRNYGYTF
few TRBD1 TRBJ2-1 TRBV27 TGTGCCAGCAGTTTATCCTGGGACAGGGGTAATGAGCAGTTCTTC CASSLSWDRGNEQFF
few TRBD1 TRBJ2-1 TRBV7-9 TGTGCCAGCAGCACCGAAGGGGGCTGGTACAATGAGCAGTTCTTC CASSTEGGWYNEQFF